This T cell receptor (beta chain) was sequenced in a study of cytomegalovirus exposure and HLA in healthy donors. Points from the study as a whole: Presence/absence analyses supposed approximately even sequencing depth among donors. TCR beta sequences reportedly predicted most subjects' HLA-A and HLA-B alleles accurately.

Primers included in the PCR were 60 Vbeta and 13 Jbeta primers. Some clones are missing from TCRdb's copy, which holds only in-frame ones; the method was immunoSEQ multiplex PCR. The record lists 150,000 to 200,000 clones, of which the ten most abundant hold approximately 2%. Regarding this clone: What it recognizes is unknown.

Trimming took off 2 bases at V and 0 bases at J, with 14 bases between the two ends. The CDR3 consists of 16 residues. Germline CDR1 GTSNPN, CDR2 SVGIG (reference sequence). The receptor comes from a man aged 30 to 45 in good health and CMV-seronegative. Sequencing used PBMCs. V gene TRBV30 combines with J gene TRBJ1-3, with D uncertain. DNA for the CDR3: TGTGCCTGGAGTAGATCGTTCAGAAACTCTGGAAACACCATATATTTT. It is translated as CAWSRSFRNSGNTIYF.